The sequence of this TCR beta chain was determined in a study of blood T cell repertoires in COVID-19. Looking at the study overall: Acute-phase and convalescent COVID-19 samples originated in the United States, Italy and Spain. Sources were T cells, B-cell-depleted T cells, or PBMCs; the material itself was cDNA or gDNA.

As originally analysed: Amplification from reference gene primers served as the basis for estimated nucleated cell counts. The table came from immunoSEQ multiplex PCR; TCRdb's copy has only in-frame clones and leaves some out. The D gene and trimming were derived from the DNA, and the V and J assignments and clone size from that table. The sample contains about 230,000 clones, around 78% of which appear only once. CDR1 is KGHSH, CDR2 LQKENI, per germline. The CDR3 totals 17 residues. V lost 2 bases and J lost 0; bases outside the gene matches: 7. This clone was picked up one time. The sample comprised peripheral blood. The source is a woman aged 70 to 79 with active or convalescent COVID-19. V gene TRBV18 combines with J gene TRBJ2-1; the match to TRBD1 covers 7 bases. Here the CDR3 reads CASSPTQGSSSYNEQFF. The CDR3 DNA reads TGTGCCAGCTCACCAACACAGGGGTCGAGCTCCTACAATGAGCAGTTCTTC.